This TCR beta chain was found in a study of breast tumors, draining lymph nodes, adjacent tissues. TCRdb re-called the multiplex PCR reads with MiXCR, one entry per CDR3 protein. This table has hundreds of thousands of distinct CDR3 sequences, approximately 29% appearing once. Findings and caveats of the study: Findings are consistent with lymph node origin and intratumoral expansion of most tumor T cells. Compared with lymph nodes, tumors were less diverse; compared with nontumor tissue, more. The lymph node origin of tumor T cells was framed as consistent with a hypothesis, not demonstrated. Luminal-like breast cancer showed significantly higher tumor–nontumor repertoire similarity than basal-like.

Samples came from axillary lymph nodes draining the breast cancer. Comment on this clonotype: Its antigen is as yet unknown.

The CDR3 contains 18 residues. V was cut by 4 bases and J by 2 bases, with 18 bases left in between. Germline CDR1 is LNHDA and CDR2 is SQIVND (reference sequence). This clonotype was sampled from a female donor with breast cancer. Some clones in this sample may be carry-over from other donors' samples. The sequenced material came from axillary lymph node tissue. This chain links TRBV19 with TRBJ2-6, with D perhaps matching TRBD1 or TRBD2 (5 bases each). This CDR3 is CASSRQPGVGTGANVLTF. The DNA of the CDR3 is TGTGCCAGTAGTAGACAGCCCGGGGTGGGGACTGGGGCCAACGTCCTGACTTTC. The complete variable domain, with remaining parts taken from reference TRBV19 and TRBJ2-6, reads DGGITQSPKYLFRKEGQNVTLSCEQNLNHDAMYWYRQDPGQGLRLIYYSQIVNDFQKGDIAEGYSVSREKKESFPLTVTSAQKNPTAFYLCASSRQPGVGTGANVLTFGAGSRLTVL.